The entry below gives a single TCR beta chain sequence along with its context. This sample is part of a study of patients and donors after allogeneic stem cell transplantation. TCRdb passed the RT-PCR reads through MiXCR, listing each CDR3 protein once. This sample has around 29,000 distinct CDR3 sequences, with around 40% found just once. This TCR was sampled from a human donor who was either an allogeneic HSCT recipient or a stem cell or donor lymphocyte infusion donor (not recorded which). It is not recorded whose cells these are; they may come from a transplant donor. Sequenced material: blood, either unsorted or a sorted T cell fraction (not recorded which).

CDR3 sequence: CASSPWRAGELFF. The CDR3 DNA reads as TGCGCCAGCAGCCCGTGGAGGGCCGGGGAGCTGTTTTTT. V is TRBV4-3 and J is TRBJ2-2; tentative D call: TRBD2 (6 bases). The germline V and J ends were trimmed by 4 bases and 6 bases, with 9 bases remaining between them. CDR3 length equals 13 residues. Germline V CDR1 and CDR2: LGHNA, YSLEER.